The text below deals with one T cell receptor beta chain. The antigen is not known. It was with 60 Vbeta and 13 Jbeta primers that the PCR ran. The data were produced by immunoSEQ multiplex PCR, yet TCRdb's version contains in-frame clones alone and is incomplete. The sample has under 150,000 clones, about 75% seen once. The data stem from a study of cytomegalovirus exposure and HLA in healthy donors. Study-level findings and limits: The study put 150 or so TCR beta chains on its list as cytomegalovirus-associated. Whilst most TCR sequences proved rare, a subset of public TCRs occurred across many donors. With high specificity and sensitivity, the classifier reportedly diagnosed cytomegalovirus status.

The sample was PBMCs. The TCR comes from a man aged 55-75 years in good health and CMV-seronegative.

DNA for the CDR3: TGTGCCAGCAGCCTCGCTAACAATGAGCAGTTCTTC. Encoded protein: CASSLANNEQFF. V usage is TRBV5-4 and J usage is TRBJ2-1, with D hard to call. Per the germline V gene, CDR1 is SGHNT and CDR2 is YYREEE (reference sequence). With 4 bases removed from V and 5 bases from J, the gap between germline ends came to 7 bases. There are 12 residues in the CDR3.